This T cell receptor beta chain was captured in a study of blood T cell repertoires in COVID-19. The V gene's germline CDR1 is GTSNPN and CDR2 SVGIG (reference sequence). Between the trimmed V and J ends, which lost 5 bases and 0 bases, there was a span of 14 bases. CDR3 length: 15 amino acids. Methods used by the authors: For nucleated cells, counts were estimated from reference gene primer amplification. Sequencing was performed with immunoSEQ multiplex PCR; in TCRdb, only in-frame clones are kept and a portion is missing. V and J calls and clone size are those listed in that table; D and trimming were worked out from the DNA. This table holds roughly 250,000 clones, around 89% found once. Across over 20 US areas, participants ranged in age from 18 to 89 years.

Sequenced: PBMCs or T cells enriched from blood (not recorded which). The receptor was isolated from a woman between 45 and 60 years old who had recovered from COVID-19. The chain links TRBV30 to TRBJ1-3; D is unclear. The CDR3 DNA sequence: TGTGCCTGGGGGCCCCTGGGGAGCTCTGGAAACACCATATATTTT. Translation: CAWGPLGSSGNTIYF.